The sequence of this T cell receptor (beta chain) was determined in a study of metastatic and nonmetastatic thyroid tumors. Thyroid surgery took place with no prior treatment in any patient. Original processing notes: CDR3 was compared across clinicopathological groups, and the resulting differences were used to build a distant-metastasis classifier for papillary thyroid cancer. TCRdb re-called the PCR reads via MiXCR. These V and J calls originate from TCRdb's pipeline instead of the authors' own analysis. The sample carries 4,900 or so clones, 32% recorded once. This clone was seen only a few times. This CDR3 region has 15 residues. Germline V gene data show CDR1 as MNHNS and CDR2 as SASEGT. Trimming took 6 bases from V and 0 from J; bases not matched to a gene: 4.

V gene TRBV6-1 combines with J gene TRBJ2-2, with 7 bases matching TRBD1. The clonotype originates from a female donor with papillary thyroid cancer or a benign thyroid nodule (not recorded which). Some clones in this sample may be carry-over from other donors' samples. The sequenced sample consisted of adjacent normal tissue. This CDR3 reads CASRLDRSNTGELFF. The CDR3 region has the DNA TGTGCCAGCAGACTGGACAGGTCGAACACCGGGGAGCTGTTTTTT.